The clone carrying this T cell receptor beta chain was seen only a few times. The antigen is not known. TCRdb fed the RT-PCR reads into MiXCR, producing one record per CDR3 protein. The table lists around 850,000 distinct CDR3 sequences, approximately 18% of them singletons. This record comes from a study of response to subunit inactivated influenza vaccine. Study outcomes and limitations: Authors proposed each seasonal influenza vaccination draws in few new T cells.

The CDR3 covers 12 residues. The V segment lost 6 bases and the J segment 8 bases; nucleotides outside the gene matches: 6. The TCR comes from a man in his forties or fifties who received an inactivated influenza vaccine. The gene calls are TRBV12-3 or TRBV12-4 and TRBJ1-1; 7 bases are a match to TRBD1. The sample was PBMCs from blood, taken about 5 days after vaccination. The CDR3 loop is CASRGKQGEAFF. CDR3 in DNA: TGTGCCAGCAGGGGGAAACAGGGGGAAGCTTTCTTT.